This T cell receptor beta chain was obtained from a study of Graves' ophthalmopathy and Graves' hyperthyroidism. Amplification of the TCR beta CDR3 regions used RNA transcripts (as template). Amplification began with first-round RT-PCR using HTBI primers, then second-round multiplex PCR was performed. TCRdb passed the multiplex PCR reads through MiXCR, listing each CDR3 protein once. The sample yields about 16,000 distinct CDR3 sequences, about half seen once. This CDR3 is 13 amino acids long. Germline lookup yields CDR1 SGHAT and CDR2 FQNNGV. The V end lost 1 base, the J end lost 3 bases, and 7 bases lay between the germline ends. This clonotype was counted ten times or more.

Sequences were obtained from peripheral blood. The receptor comes from a woman between 40 and 50 years old with stable Graves' hyperthyroidism. The chain combines TRBV11-2 with TRBJ2-7; D is ambiguous. The CDR3 DNA follows: TGTGCCAGCAGCTTAGGACGCGGCTACGAGCAGTACTTC. This translates into CASSLGRGYEQYF.